This is a list of T cell receptor beta chains from one sample in a study of breast tumors, draining lymph nodes, adjacent tissues. One entry per CDR3 protein results from TCRdb running MiXCR on the multiplex PCR reads. This sample has 150,000 to 250,000 distinct CDR3 sequences, with 30% to 40% found just once. Input material: axillary lymph node tissue. The source is a female donor with breast cancer. Some clones in this sample may be carry-over from other donors' samples. CDR3s include the opening cysteine and the closing phenylalanine or tryptophan. A D gene is named only where the DNA matches it firmly. The size of a clone is reported for some rows only, either as once, few or many, or as a class for expanded clones.

size: NA; V: TRBV19; D: NA; J: TRBJ1-1; DNA: TGTGCCAGTAGTATGAGGGGGGTATTGCACACTGAAGCTTTCTTT; CDR3: CASSMRGVLHTEAFF
size: many; V: TRBV6-1; D: TRBD2; J: TRBJ2-7; DNA: TGTGCCAGCAGTCGGACTAGCGGGGAACCCTACGAGCAGTACTTC; CDR3: CASSRTSGEPYEQYF
size: many; V: TRBV20-1; D: TRBD2; J: TRBJ2-1; DNA: TGCAGTGCTGAGGGACTAGCGGGAGGGGGTGAGCAGTTCTTC; CDR3: CSAEGLAGGGEQFF
size: NA; V: TRBV28; D: TRBD1; J: TRBJ1-5; DNA: TGTGCCAGCAGTCCTCCTGGACAGGGGGCGCATCAGCCCCAGCATTTT; CDR3: CASSPPGQGAHQPQHF
size: NA; V: TRBV6-2/TRBV6-3; D: TRBD2; J: TRBJ2-7; DNA: TGTGCCAGCAGACGTGCTCCGGGACTAGCGGGTACGGGGTCCTACGAGCAGCACTTC; CDR3: CASRRAPGLAGTGSYEQHF
size: NA; V: TRBV16; D: NA; J: TRBJ2-3; DNA: TGTGCCAGCAGCCAACTCGGCAATACGCAGTATTTT; CDR3: CASSQLGNTQYF
size: many; V: TRBV10-3; D: NA; J: TRBJ2-6; DNA: TGTGCCATCAGCTTTTCTGCCTCTGGGGCCAACGTCCTGACTTTC; CDR3: CAISFSASGANVLTF
size: many; V: TRBV20-1; D: NA; J: TRBJ2-3; DNA: TGCAGTGTGGGGGCGGGTACGCAGTATTTT; CDR3: CSVGAGTQYF
size: many; V: TRBV28; D: TRBD2; J: TRBJ2-2; DNA: TGTGCCAGCAGTCCCAGCGGGAGGGCCGGGGAGCTGTTTTTT; CDR3: CASSPSGRAGELFF
size: many; V: TRBV6-6; D: NA; J: TRBJ2-3; DNA: TGTGCCAGCAGTCCCCGAAGCGACTCAGATACGCAGTATTTT; CDR3: CASSPRSDSDTQYF
size: many; V: TRBV7-9; D: TRBD2; J: TRBJ2-1; DNA: TGTGCCAGCAGTCTATGGCGATTAGCGGGAGAGGTGAATGAGCAGTTCTTC; CDR3: CASSLWRLAGEVNEQFF
size: many; V: TRBV5-1; D: NA; J: TRBJ2-3; DNA: TGCGCCAGCAGCTTGGGGAGCCTGCGGGGAGATACGCAGTATTTT; CDR3: CASSLGSLRGDTQYF
size: NA; V: TRBV6-1; D: NA; J: TRBJ2-7; DNA: TGTGCCAGCACCGAAGGGGGGTCGCCCTACGAGCAGTACTTC; CDR3: CASTEGGSPYEQYF
size: medium-sized; V: TRBV2; D: NA; J: TRBJ2-3; DNA: TGTGCCAGCAGTGCGGGGAATTTCCCCACAGATACGCAGTATTTT; CDR3: CASSAGNFPTDTQYF
size: many; V: TRBV20-1; D: TRBD2; J: TRBJ2-7; DNA: TGCAGTGCTACTAGCGGACACTACGAGCAGTACTTC; CDR3: CSATSGHYEQYF
size: NA; V: TRBV20-1; D: NA; J: TRBJ2-3; DNA: TGCAGTGCCAGCAGCTTAACCGGTGGACTAACGACGCAGTATTTT; CDR3: CSASSLTGGLTTQYF
size: many; V: TRBV12-3/TRBV12-4; D: NA; J: TRBJ2-5; DNA: TGTGCCAGCAGTTCTCAGACAGGTCGGGAGACCCAGTACTTC; CDR3: CASSSQTGRETQYF
size: NA; V: TRBV5-1; D: TRBD2; J: TRBJ2-3; DNA: TGCGCCGGCAGCCAAGATCCACCGGGACTCGCGGGAGCGGACCCCACAGATACGCAGTATTTT; CDR3: CAGSQDPPGLAGADPTDTQYF
size: many; V: TRBV12-3/TRBV12-4; D: NA; J: TRBJ1-2; DNA: TGTGCCAGCAGTTTAGCGGGAGGCACCTATGGCTACACCTTC; CDR3: CASSLAGGTYGYTF
size: many; V: TRBV7-9; D: TRBD1; J: TRBJ2-7; DNA: TGTGCCAGCAGCTTAGTATCCGACAGGGGGGTCTACGAGCAGTACTTC; CDR3: CASSLVSDRGVYEQYF
size: many; V: TRBV4-1; D: TRBD1; J: TRBJ1-4; DNA: TGCGCCAGCAGCCCGCAAACAGGGGGTGAAAAACTGTTTTTT; CDR3: CASSPQTGGEKLFF
size: many; V: TRBV15; D: NA; J: TRBJ2-2; DNA: TGTGCCACCAGCAGCTTTCTAGGACGGATGACGAACACCGGGGAGCTGTTTTTT; CDR3: CATSSFLGRMTNTGELFF
size: many; V: TRBV28; D: NA; J: TRBJ2-7; DNA: TGTGCCAGCAGTTCCCCACTCGACGAGCAGTACTTC; CDR3: CASSSPLDEQYF
size: many; V: TRBV29-1; D: TRBD1; J: TRBJ2-1; DNA: TGCAGCGCTCCGGGACAGGGTTCCTACAATGAGCAGTTCTTC; CDR3: CSAPGQGSYNEQFF
size: many; V: TRBV12-3/TRBV12-4; D: NA; J: TRBJ2-7; DNA: TGTGCCAGCAGTTCCAACAGGGAGGTGGACGAGCAGTACTTC; CDR3: CASSSNREVDEQYF
size: many; V: TRBV5-1; D: NA; J: TRBJ1-2; DNA: TGCGCCAGCAGCTTGGAAGGGACGTATGGCTACACCTTC; CDR3: CASSLEGTYGYTF
size: many; V: TRBV20-1; D: NA; J: TRBJ2-7; DNA: TGCAGTGCTAGGCCGGAAAGCTCCTACGAGCAGTACTTC; CDR3: CSARPESSYEQYF
size: many; V: TRBV9; D: NA; J: TRBJ2-1; DNA: TGTGCCAGCAGCGTAGAGGAGGCTAGTTTGGTGTTCTTC; CDR3: CASSVEEASLVFF
size: NA; V: TRBV10-3; D: TRBD1; J: TRBJ1-2; DNA: TGTGCCTCGGGCCGGGGACAGAACTATGGCTACACCTTC; CDR3: CASGRGQNYGYTF
size: NA; V: TRBV29-1; D: NA; J: TRBJ1-4; DNA: TGCAGCGTTCAGGGCCAGCCTAGTGAGAAACTGTTTTTT; CDR3: CSVQGQPSEKLFF
size: NA; V: TRBV10-3; D: TRBD2; J: TRBJ2-7; DNA: TGTGCCACCGTTAGCGGGGATAGCTCCTACGAGCAGTACTTC; CDR3: CATVSGDSSYEQYF
size: NA; V: TRBV4-1; D: NA; J: TRBJ2-7; DNA: TGCGCCAGCAGCCAAGAACCAGATTTGACCTACGAGCAGTACTTC; CDR3: CASSQEPDLTYEQYF
size: NA; V: TRBV7-9; D: TRBD1; J: TRBJ1-2; DNA: TGTGCCGGCAGCTTAGATGGGGACAGGGGTTACTATGGCTACGCCTTC; CDR3: CAGSLDGDRGYYGYAF